There are a few counts of the clone carrying this TCR beta chain. Genomic DNA, the template, was used for profiling of the TCR beta VDJ and CDR3. A single record per CDR3 protein comes from TCRdb applying MiXCR to the reads. The table has about 220,000 distinct CDR3 sequences, around 43% seen once; the top ten hold 7.8%. This CDR3 has 15 residues. Looked up from germline, CDR1 is SGHVS and CDR2 is FNYEAQ. V gave up 5 bases and J gave up 0 bases; unmatched junction bases: 7. This sample is part of a study of CD8+CD57+ T cells in acquired aplastic anemia. Sequencing was done on patients that had shown CD8+CD57+ cell expansion by flow cytometry.

The sequence was obtained from a human donor with aplastic anemia. The sequencing input was sorted CD4+, CD8+, or CD8+CD57+ T cells (not recorded which) from PBMCs. V gene TRBV7-6 combines with J gene TRBJ2-7; 7 bases line up with TRBD1. The CDR3 region has the DNA TGTGCCAGCAGCGCGACGACAGGGCCCTCCTACGAGCAGTACTTC. Translation: CASSATTGPSYEQYF. The full variable domain, in which reference TRBV7-6 and TRBJ2-7 provide the parts outside the CDR3, is GAGVSQSPRYKVTKRGQDVALRCDPISGHVSLYWYRQALGQGPEFLTYFNYEAQQDKSGLPNDRFSAERPEGSISTLTIQRTEQRDSAMYRCASSATTGPSYEQYFGPGTRLTVT.